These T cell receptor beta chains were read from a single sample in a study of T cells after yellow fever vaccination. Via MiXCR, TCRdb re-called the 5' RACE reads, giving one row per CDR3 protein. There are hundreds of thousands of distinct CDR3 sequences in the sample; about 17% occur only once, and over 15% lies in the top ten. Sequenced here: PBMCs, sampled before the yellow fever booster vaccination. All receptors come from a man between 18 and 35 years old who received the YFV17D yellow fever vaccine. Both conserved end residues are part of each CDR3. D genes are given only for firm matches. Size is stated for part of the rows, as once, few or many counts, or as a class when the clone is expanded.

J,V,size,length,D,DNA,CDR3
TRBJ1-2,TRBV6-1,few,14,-,TGTGCCAGCATCCCAAGAAGCCTTGACTATGGCTACACCTTC,CASIPRSLDYGYTF
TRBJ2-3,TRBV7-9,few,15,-,TGTGCCAGCAGCCGCTATGACCCTAGCACAGATACGCAGTATTTT,CASSRYDPSTDTQYF
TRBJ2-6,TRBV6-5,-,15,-,TGTGCCAGCAGGGGAGGGGGCGCTGGGGCCAACGTCCTGACTTTC,CASRGGGAGANVLTF
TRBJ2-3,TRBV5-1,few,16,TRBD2,TGCGCCAGCAGCAGGACCGGGACTAGAGTCACAGATACGCAGTATTTT,CASSRTGTRVTDTQYF
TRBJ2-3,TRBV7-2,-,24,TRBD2,TGTGCCAGCAGCTTAGTTGGCCGGGGTGGTGCGGGACTAGCGGGGGGGCACCGCACAGATACGCAGTATTTT,CASSLVGRGGAGLAGGHRTDTQYF
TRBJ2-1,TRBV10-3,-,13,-,TGTGCCATCAAGGGGGACTCCTACAATGAGCAGTTCTTC,CAIKGDSYNEQFF
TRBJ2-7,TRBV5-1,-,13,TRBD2,TGCGCCAGCAACGTAGCGGGGACCTACGAGCAGTACTTC,CASNVAGTYEQYF
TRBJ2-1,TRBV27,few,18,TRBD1,TGTGCCAGCAGTCCATATCACCCGACAGGGGCGGGGAACAATGAGCAGTTCTTC,CASSPYHPTGAGNNEQFF
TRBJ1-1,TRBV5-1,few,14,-,TGCGCCAGCAGCTTATCCCCGGAGAACACTGAAGCTTTCTTT,CASSLSPENTEAFF
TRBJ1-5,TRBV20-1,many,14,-,TGCAGTGCGACACAGGGAAATAGCAATCAGCCCCAGCATTTT,CSATQGNSNQPQHF
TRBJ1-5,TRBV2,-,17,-,TGTGCCAGCAGTGAAAGCCTTCTAGGTAGGGGCAATCAGCCCCAGCATTTT,CASSESLLGRGNQPQHF
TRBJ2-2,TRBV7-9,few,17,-,TGTGCCAGCAGCCCTCCAGCAGGTCGAACGAACACCGGGGAGCTGTTTTTT,CASSPPAGRTNTGELFF
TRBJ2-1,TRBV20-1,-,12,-,TGCAGTGCTAGCGGGGCACACAATGAGCAGTTCTTC,CSASGAHNEQFF
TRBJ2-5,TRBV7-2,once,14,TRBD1,TGTGCCAGCAGAAGGACAGGGTATCAGGAGACCCAGTACTTC,CASRRTGYQETQYF
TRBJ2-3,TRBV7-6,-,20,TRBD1,TGTGCCAGCTCAGTCCCGGGACAGGGGACGAGTCCCAGGGCCACAGATACGCAGTATTTT,CASSVPGQGTSPRATDTQYF
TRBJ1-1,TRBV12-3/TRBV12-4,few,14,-,TGTGCCAGCACCCTTGGGTTCCAACAAGGGGAAGCTTTCTTT,CASTLGFQQGEAFF
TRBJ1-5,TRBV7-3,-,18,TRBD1,TGTGCCAGCAGCTCAGCCGGGACAGGGATTCGGGGCAATCAGCCCCAGCATTTT,CASSSAGTGIRGNQPQHF
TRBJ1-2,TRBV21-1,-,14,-,TGTGCCAGCAGCAAAGCCGGGGCGGGGTATGGCTACACCTTC,CASSKAGAGYGYTF
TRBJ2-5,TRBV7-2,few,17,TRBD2,TGTGCCAGCAGCTTACACTCGGCTAGCGGGGGGCAAGAGACCCAGTACTTC,CASSLHSASGGQETQYF
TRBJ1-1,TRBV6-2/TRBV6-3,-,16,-,TGTGCCAGCACACCCTTCGTGGGAGGCTTGAACACTGAAGCTTTCTTT,CASTPFVGGLNTEAFF